A single T cell receptor beta chain is shown here with its context. Data came from immunoSEQ multiplex PCR; TCRdb stores just in-frame clones and leaves some out. The sample includes hundreds of thousands of clones, approximately 90% seen only once; the top ten take more than 6%. The data are from a study of control samples from healthy donors and cancer patients. The sample comprised PBMCs. The TCR originated in a man in his forties with head and neck cancer.

The CDR3 loop reads CASSTLTGDGEKLFF. In nucleotides, the CDR3 is TGTGCCAGCAGTACCTTGACAGGGGATGGTGAAAAACTGTTTTTT. V gene TRBV6-2 or TRBV6-3 combines with J gene TRBJ1-4; 8 positions match TRBD1. Losses at the gene ends were 5 bases for V and 7 bases for J; bases not matched to a gene: 9. The CDR3 has 15 residues. The V gene's germline CDR1 is MNHEY and CDR2 SVGEGT.